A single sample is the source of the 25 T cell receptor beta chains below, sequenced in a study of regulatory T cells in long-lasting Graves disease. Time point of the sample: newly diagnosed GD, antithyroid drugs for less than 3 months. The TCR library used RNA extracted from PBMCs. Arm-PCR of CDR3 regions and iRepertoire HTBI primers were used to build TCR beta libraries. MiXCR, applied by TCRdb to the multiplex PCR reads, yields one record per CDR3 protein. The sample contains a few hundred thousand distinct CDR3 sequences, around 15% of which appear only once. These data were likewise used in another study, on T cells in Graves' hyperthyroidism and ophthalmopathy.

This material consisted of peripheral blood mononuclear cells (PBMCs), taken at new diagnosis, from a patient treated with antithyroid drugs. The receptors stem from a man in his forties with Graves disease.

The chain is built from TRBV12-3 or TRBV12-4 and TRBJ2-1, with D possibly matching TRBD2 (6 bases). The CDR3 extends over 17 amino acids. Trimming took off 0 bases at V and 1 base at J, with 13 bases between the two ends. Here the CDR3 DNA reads TGTGCCAGCAGTTTAGCCTTCCTAGCGTTATCCTACAATGAGCAGTTCTTC. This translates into CASSLAFLALSYNEQFF.

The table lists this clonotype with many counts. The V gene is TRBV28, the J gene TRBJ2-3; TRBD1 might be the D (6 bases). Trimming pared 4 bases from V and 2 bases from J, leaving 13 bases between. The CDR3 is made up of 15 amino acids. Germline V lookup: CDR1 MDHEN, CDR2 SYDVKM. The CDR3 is CASSWGRPVTDTQYF. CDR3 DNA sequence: TGTGCCAGCAGTTGGGGGCGCCCAGTCACAGATACGCAGTATTTT.

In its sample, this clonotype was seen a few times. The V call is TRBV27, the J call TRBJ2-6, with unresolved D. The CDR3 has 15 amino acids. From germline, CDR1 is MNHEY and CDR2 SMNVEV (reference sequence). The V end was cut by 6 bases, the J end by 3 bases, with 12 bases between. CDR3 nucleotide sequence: TGTGCCAGCAGCCTGGTGTGGGGTGGGGCCAACGTCCTGACTTTC. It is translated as CASSLVWGGANVLTF.

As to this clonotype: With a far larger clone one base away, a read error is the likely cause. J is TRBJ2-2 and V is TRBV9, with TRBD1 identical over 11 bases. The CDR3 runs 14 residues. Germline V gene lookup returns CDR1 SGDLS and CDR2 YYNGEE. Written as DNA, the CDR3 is TGTGTCAGCCTGGACAGGGGGCCGGTCGGGGAGCTGTTTTTT. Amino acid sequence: CVSLDRGPVGELFF.

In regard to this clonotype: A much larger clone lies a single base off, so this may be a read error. The CDR3 bases are TGTGCTAGTGGTGTGTTACCGGGGGCGGGGAACACTGAAGCTTTCTTT. As protein: CASGVLPGAGNTEAFF. V is TRBV12-5 and J is TRBJ1-1; possibly TRBD1 for D (6 bases). Trimming shortened V by 5 bases and J by 1 base, and 17 bases separated the two germline ends. The CDR3 contains 16 residues. Germline loops: CDR1 LGHNT, CDR2 FRNRAP.

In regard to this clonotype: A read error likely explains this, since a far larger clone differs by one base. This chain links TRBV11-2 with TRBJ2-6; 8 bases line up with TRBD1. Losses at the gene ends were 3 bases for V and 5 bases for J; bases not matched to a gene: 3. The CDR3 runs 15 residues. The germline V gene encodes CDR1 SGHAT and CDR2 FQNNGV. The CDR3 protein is CASSLGTGRANVLTF. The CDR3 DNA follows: TGTGCCAGCAGCTTGGGGACAGGCAGGGCCAACGTCCTGACTTTC.

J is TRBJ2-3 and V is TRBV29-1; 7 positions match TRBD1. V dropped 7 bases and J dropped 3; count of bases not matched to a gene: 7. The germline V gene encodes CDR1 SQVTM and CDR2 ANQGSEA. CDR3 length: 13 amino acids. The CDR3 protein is CSDQGVWTDTQYF. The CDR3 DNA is TGCAGCGACCAGGGGGTTTGGACAGATACGCAGTATTTT.

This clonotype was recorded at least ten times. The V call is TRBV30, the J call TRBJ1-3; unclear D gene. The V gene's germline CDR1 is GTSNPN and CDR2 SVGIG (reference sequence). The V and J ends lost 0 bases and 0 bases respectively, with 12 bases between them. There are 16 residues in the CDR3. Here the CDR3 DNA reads TGTGCCTGGAGTGTATCCCGGACGGACTCTGGAAACACCATATATTTT. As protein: CAWSVSRTDSGNTIYF.

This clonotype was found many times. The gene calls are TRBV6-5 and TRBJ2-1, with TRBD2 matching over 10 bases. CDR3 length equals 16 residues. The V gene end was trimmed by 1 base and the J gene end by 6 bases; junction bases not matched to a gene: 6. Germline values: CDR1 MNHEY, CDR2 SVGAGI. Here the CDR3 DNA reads TGTGCCAGCAGTTACTTCAGCGGGGGGGTCCTCAATGAGCAGTTCTTC. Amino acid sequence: CASSYFSGGVLNEQFF.

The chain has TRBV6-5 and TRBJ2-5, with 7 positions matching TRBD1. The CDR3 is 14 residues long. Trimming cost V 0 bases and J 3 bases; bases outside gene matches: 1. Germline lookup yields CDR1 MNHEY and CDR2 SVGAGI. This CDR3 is CASSYSQGEETQYF. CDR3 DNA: TGTGCCAGCAGTTACTCGCAGGGGGAAGAGACCCAGTACTTC.

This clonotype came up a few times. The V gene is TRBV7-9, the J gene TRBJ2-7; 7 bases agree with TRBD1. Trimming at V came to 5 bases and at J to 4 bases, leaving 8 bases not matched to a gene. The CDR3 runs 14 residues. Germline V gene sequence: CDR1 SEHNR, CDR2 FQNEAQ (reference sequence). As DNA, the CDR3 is TGTGCCAGCAGCCGACAGGGAGTCAGGTACGAGCAGTACTTC. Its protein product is CASSRQGVRYEQYF.

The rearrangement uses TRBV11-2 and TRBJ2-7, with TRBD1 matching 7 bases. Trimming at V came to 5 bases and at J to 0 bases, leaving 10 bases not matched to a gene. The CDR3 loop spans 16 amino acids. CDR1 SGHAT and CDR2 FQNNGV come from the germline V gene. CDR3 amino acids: CASSQALGQYSYEQYF. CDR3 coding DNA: TGTGCCAGCAGCCAAGCATTGGGACAGTACTCCTACGAGCAGTACTTC.

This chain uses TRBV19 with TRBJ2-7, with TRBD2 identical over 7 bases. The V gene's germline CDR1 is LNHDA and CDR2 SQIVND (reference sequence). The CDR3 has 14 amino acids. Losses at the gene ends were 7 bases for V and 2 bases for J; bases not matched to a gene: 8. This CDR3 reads CASKAGHSAYEQYF. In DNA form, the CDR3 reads TGTGCCAGTAAAGCGGGGCACAGTGCCTACGAGCAGTACTTC.

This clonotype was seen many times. The CDR3 loop is CASSLSSGGGNTIYF. CDR3 DNA sequence: TGTGCCAGCAGTTTATCATCCGGGGGCGGAAACACCATATATTTT. The chain is built from TRBV27 and TRBJ1-3; D is perhaps TRBD1 (6 bases). Germline V gene lookup returns CDR1 MNHEY and CDR2 SMNVEV (reference sequence). The CDR3 totals 15 residues. Trimming stripped 0 bases from V and 4 bases from J, with 10 bases between.

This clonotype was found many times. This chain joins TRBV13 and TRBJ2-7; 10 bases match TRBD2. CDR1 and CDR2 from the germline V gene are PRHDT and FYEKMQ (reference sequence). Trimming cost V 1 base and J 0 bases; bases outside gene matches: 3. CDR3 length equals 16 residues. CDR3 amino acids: CASSLASGGYSYEQYF. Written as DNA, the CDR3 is TGTGCCAGCAGCTTAGCTAGCGGGGGCTACTCCTACGAGCAGTACTTC. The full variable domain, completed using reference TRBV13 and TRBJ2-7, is AAGVIQSPRHLIKEKRETATLKCYPIPRHDTVYWYQQGPGQDPQFLISFYEKMQSDKGSIPDRFSAQQFSDYHSELNMSSLELGDSALYFCASSLASGGYSYEQYFGPGTRLTVT.

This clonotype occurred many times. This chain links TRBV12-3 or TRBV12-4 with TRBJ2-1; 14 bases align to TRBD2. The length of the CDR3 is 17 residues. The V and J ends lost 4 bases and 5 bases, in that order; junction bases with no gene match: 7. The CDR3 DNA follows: TGTGCCAGCAGTTCGTGGACTAGCGGGGGGCCAAACAATGAGCAGTTCTTC. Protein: CASSSWTSGGPNNEQFF.

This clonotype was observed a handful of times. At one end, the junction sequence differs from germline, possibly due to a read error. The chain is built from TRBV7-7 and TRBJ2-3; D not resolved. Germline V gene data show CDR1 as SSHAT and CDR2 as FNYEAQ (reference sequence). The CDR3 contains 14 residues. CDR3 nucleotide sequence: TGTGCTAGCAGCTTACTCAGCGTCACAGATACGCAGTATTTT. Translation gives CASSLLSVTDTQYF.

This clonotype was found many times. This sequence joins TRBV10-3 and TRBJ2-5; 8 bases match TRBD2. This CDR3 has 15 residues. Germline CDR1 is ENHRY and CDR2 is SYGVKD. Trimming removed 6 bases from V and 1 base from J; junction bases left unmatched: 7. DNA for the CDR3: TGTGCCATCAGCCGGGAAGCGGGGGCCCAAGAGACCCAGTACTTC. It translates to CAISREAGAQETQYF.

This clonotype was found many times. The CDR3 DNA reads as TGTGCCAGCAGTGATGGAGGACTATCCTACGAGCAGTACTTC. Protein: CASSDGGLSYEQYF. V and J are TRBV28 and TRBJ2-7; D perhaps matches TRBD2 (6 bases). The CDR3 has 14 residues. Trimming pared 5 bases from V and 1 base from J, leaving 12 bases between. Germline V lookup: CDR1 MDHEN, CDR2 SYDVKM.

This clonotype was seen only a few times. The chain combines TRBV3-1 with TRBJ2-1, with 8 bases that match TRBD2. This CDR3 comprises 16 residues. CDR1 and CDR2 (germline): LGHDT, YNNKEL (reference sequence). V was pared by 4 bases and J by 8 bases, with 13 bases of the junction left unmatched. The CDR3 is CASSRARGGFLDEQFF. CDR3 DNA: TGTGCCAGCAGCCGAGCGCGCGGGGGGTTTTTAGATGAGCAGTTCTTC.

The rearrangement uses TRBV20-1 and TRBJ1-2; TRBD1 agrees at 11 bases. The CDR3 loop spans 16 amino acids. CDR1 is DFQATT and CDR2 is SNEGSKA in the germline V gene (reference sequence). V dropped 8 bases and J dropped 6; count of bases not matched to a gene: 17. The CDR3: CSTFLQPGQGENGYTF. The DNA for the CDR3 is TGCAGTACCTTCCTCCAACCGGGACAGGGGGAAAATGGCTACACCTTC.

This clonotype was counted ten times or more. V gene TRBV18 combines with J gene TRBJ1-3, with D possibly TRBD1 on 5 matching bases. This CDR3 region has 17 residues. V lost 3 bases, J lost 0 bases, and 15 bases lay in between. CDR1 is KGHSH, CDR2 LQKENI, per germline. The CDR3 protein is CASSPSLDTSSGNTIYF. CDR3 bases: TGTGCCAGCTCACCCTCCTTGGACACGTCCTCTGGAAACACCATATATTTT.

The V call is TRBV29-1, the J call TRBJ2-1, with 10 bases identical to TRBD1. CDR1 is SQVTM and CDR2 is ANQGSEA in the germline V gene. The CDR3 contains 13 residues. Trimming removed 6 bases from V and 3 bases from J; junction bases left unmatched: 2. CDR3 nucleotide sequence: TGCAGCGTAGGGACAGGGGTCTACAATGAGCAGTTCTTC. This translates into CSVGTGVYNEQFF.

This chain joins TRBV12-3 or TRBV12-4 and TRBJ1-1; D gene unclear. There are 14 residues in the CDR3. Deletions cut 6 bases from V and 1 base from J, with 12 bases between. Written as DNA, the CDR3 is TGTGCCAGCAGCCAAATAGGCGCGAACACTGAAGCTTTCTTT. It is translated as CASSQIGANTEAFF.

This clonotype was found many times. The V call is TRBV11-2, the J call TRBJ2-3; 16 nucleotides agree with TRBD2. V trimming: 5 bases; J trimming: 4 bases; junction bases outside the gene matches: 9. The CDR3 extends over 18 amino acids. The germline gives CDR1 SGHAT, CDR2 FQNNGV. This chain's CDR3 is CASSEGLAGGLEADTQYF. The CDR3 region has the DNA TGTGCCAGCAGCGAGGGACTAGCGGGGGGGCTGGAGGCAGATACGCAGTATTTT.